This T cell receptor beta chain was sequenced during a study of T-cell reconstitution after alpha-beta-depleted transplantation in children. This clonotype was detected many times. Its antigen is still unknown. Per the germline V gene, CDR1 is SQVTM and CDR2 is ANQGSEA. V was cut by 3 bases and J by 4 bases, with 13 bases left in between. The CDR3 runs to 14 residues. Overall study results and limits: The origin of high day-60 TCRbeta diversity in some patients lay in surviving recipient T cells and thymic progenitors. Newly produced T cells mostly accounted for T-cell counts and diversity one year post-transplant.

Preparation of the TCRbeta library used unique molecular identifiers. TCRdb re-called the PCR reads with MiXCR, one entry per CDR3 protein. The sample carries about 240,000 distinct CDR3 sequences, about 25% recorded once. The chain has TRBV29-1 and TRBJ2-1; D may be TRBD1 (6 bases). The receptor's source is a girl between 2 and 10 years old with Fanconi anemia, due to receive a stem cell transplant. The starting material was PBMCs, obtained before TCRalphabeta/CD19-depleted stem cell transplant. The CDR3 spells CSVDRRDIYNEQFF. CDR3 bases: TGCAGCGTTGACCGCAGGGACATTTACAATGAGCAGTTCTTC.